These T cell receptor beta chains were read from a single sample in a study of TIL therapy for anti-PD-1-resistant metastatic lung cancer. Generated by immunoSEQ multiplex PCR, the TCRdb table keeps only in-frame clones and is missing some. The repertoire holds about 50,000 clones, with 71% as singletons. The sample was tumor tissue, taken at baseline. The receptors were gathered from a person aged 25-80 years with non-small cell lung cancer. CDR3s include the opening cysteine and the closing phenylalanine or tryptophan. The D gene is left open where the match is weak. Clone size, where shown, is once, few, many, or a class for clones that have expanded.

clone_size,d_call,v_call,j_call,cdr3_nt,cdr3_aa
once,TRBD1,TRBV6-6,TRBJ1-6,TGTGCCAGTTCTCCGGGACAGACCTATAATTCACCCCTCCACTTT,CASSPGQTYNSPLHF
-,-,TRBV7-2,TRBJ1-2,TGTGCCAGCAGCTTCGACGGTGGGGCTGGGGATGGCTACACCTTC,CASSFDGGAGDGYTF
-,-,TRBV5-1,TRBJ1-1,TGCGCCAGCAGCTTGGGGGGCATGGTTCCGACTGAAGCTTTCTTT,CASSLGGMVPTEAFF
-,TRBD1,TRBV5-1,TRBJ1-1,TGCGCCAGCAGCCCGGACGGACAGGGCATGAACACTGAAGCTTTCTTT,CASSPDGQGMNTEAFF
-,-,TRBV11-3,TRBJ2-7,TGTGCCAGCAGCCTAGGACACAACTACGAGCAGTACTTC,CASSLGHNYEQYF
-,-,TRBV10-2,TRBJ2-7,TGCGCCAGCAGTGAGTCGGTCGGGAGAGGTGAGCAGTACTTC,CASSESVGRGEQYF
-,-,TRBV19,TRBJ2-7,TGTGCCAGTAGTAAACCTATGGGAGCCTACTCCTACGAGCAGTACTTC,CASSKPMGAYSYEQYF
-,TRBD1,TRBV11-3,TRBJ2-5,TGTGCCAGCAGCTTAGGCCGGACAGGGGTTGGCCAAGAGACCCAGTACTTC,CASSLGRTGVGQETQYF
few,-,TRBV2,TRBJ2-4,TGTGCCAGCAGCCCAAGCACGGGGGCCAAAAACATTCAGTACTTC,CASSPSTGAKNIQYF
-,TRBD1,TRBV5-6,TRBJ2-4,TGTGCCAGCAGCTTGGTTCGTTACAGGGGAGAGCCGGCCAAAAACATTCAGTACTTC,CASSLVRYRGEPAKNIQYF
few,TRBD1,TRBV27,TRBJ1-5,TGTGCCAGCAGTTTAGGACAGGGACTATCGCAGCCCCAGCATTTT,CASSLGQGLSQPQHF
-,TRBD1,TRBV19,TRBJ2-7,TGTGCCAGTAGATCCTCTGAGGGGGCCCACTCCTACGAGCAGTACTTC,CASRSSEGAHSYEQYF
-,-,TRBV19,TRBJ2-3,TGTGCCAGTAGTAGGAGAGCCACAGATACGCAGTATTTT,CASSRRATDTQYF
-,TRBD2,TRBV10-3,TRBJ2-2,TGTGCCATCAGCACTACTAGCGGAAGCACCGGGGAGCTGTTTTTT,CAISTTSGSTGELFF
once,TRBD2,TRBV5-1,TRBJ2-2,TGCGCCAGCAGCCGACTAGCGGGAGGGTTTACCGGGGAGCTGTTTTTT,CASSRLAGGFTGELFF
-,-,TRBV28,TRBJ1-1,TGTGCCAGCAGTCCTCCGAGGGGGATGAACACTGAAGCTTTCTTT,CASSPPRGMNTEAFF
-,-,TRBV30,TRBJ1-1,TGTGCCTGGAATACACTCCCGGACGCTTTCTTT,CAWNTLPDAFF